This T cell receptor beta chain came from a study of technical replicates of blood from a handful of donors. This CDR3 is built from 13 residues. CDR1 and CDR2 (germline): ENHRY, SYGVKD. V was shortened by 3 bases and J by 5 bases, with 10 bases between the two germline ends. The method was immunoSEQ multiplex PCR; TCRdb's version includes in-frame clones alone and lacks a portion of them. This table has 65,000 to 95,000 clones, approximately 94% appearing once. The V gene is TRBV10-3, the J gene TRBJ1-2; no definite D call. This sequence was found in a human donor in good health. What was sequenced was T cells isolated from PBMCs. The CDR3 spells CAISDTPRYGYTF. The CDR3 nucleotides read TGTGCCATCAGTGATACCCCGCGTTATGGCTACACCTTC.